This T cell receptor beta chain was observed in a study of cytomegalovirus exposure and HLA in healthy donors. Study at large: A previous analysis identified 117 million unique TCR beta sequences derived from around 180 million T cells. Study outcomes and limitations: Among TCR sequences, most were rare, though some public TCRs appeared in many donors.

The CDR3 sequence is 13 residues long. The V end was cut by 4 bases, the J end by 6 bases, with 13 bases between. Germline V gives CDR1 SGHRS, CDR2 YFSETQ. A remark on this clone: What it binds is not known.

The PCR had 60 Vbeta and 13 Jbeta primers. Clones were read by immunoSEQ multiplex PCR, and TCRdb kept only the in-frame ones, dropping some. The sample contains approximately 180,000 clones, about 85% of which appear only once. The sequencing sample was made of PBMCs. This sequence joins TRBV5-1 and TRBJ1-1, with a tentative D call TRBD1 (5 bases). The TCR sequence derives from a woman aged 45-60 years in good health and CMV-seronegative. The CDR3 DNA follows: TGCGCCAGCAGCCTTGGGGGGGACCCTGAAGCTTTCTTT. It is translated as CASSLGGDPEAFF.